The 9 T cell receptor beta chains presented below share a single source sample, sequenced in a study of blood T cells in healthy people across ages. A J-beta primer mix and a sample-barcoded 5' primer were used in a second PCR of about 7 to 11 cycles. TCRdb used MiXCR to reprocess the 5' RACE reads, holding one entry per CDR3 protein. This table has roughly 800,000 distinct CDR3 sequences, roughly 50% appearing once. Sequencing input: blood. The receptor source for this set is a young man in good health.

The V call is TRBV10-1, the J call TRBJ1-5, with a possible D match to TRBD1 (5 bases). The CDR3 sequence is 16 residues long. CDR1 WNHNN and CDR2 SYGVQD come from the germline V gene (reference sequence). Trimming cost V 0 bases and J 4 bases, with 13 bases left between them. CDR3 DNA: TGCGCCAGCAGTGAGTCGGGGGGAGAAGGTAATCAGCCCCAGCATTTT. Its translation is CASSESGGEGNQPQHF.

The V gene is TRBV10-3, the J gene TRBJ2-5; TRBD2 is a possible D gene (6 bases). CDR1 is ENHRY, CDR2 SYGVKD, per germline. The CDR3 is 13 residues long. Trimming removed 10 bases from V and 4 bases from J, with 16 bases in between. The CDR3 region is CATRAGSGETQYF. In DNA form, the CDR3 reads TGTGCCACCAGAGCGGGTTCCGGAGAGACCCAGTACTTC.

CDR3 DNA sequence: TGCAGTGCTAGGCGGGATTTTGAAACCGGGGAGCTGTTTTTT. Its translation: CSARRDFETGELFF. The genes are TRBV20-1 and TRBJ2-2, with D perhaps matching TRBD2 (6 bases). The CDR3 is made up of 14 amino acids. V was clipped by 3 bases and J by 5 bases, with 13 bases between them. The V gene's germline CDR1 is DFQATT and CDR2 SNEGSKA (reference sequence).

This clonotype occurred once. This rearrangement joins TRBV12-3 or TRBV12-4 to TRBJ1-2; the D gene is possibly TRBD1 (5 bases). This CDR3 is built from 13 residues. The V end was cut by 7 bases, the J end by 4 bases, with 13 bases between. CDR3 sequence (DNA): TGTGCCAGCATGGTGGGGGTCGGCTATGGCTACACCTTC. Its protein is CASMVGVGYGYTF.

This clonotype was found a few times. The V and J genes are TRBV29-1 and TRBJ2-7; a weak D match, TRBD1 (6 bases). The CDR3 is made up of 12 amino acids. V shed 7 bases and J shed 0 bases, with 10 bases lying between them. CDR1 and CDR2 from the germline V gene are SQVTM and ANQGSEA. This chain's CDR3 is CSGGQSSYEQYF. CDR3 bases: TGCAGCGGTGGACAGAGCTCCTACGAGCAGTACTTC.

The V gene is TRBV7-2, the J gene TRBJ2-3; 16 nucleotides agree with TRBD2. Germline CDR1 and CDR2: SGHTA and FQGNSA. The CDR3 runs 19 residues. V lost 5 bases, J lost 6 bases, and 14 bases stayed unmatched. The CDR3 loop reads CASSPRGGLAGGNVDTQYF. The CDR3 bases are TGTGCCAGCAGCCCGAGGGGGGGACTAGCGGGAGGGAATGTGGATACGCAGTATTTT.

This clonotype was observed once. The CDR3 protein is CASSLGPGTPYEQYF. The CDR3 DNA sequence: TGTGCCAGCAGCTTGGGGCCCGGGACCCCCTACGAGCAGTACTTC. The rearrangement uses TRBV5-4 and TRBJ2-7; D may be TRBD1 or TRBD2 (5 bases each). V was cut by 0 bases and J by 2 bases, with 12 bases left in between. Germline V gene sequence: CDR1 SGHNT, CDR2 YYREEE (reference sequence). This CDR3 is 15 amino acids long.

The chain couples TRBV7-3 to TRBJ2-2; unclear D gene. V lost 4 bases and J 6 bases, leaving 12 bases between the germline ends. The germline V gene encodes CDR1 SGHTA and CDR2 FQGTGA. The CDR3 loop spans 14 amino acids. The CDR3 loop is CASSSRSQAGELFF. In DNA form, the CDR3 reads TGTGCCAGCAGCTCTCGGAGTCAGGCCGGGGAGCTGTTTTTT.

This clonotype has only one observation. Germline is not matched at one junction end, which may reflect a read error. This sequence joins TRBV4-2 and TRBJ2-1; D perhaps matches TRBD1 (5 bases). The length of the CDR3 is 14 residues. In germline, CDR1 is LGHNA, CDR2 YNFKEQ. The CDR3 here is CASSRVGDNNGQFF. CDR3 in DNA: TGTGCCAGCAGCCGAGTAGGGGATAACAATGGGCAGTTCTTC.